This T cell receptor (beta chain) was retrieved from a study of response to subunit inactivated influenza vaccine. Overall study results and limits: Researchers suggested that each seasonal influenza vaccination recruits few new T cells.

TCRdb re-called the RT-PCR reads with MiXCR, one entry per CDR3 protein. The sample contains about 650,000 distinct CDR3 sequences, around 16% of which appear only once. A few counts support this clonotype. Its antigen is unknown. Source: PBMCs from blood, taken approximately 13 days after vaccination. The TCR comes from a man aged 45 to 65 who received an inactivated influenza vaccine.

CDR3 DNA: TGCGCCAGCAGCTTGACTGTGGGAAGGACTGAAGCTTTCTTT. Amino acid sequence: CASSLTVGRTEAFF. V and J are TRBV5-1 and TRBJ1-1; no clear D gene. V shed 1 base and J shed 5 bases, with 12 bases lying between them. The length of the CDR3 is 14 residues. Per the germline V gene, CDR1 is SGHRS and CDR2 is YFSETQ.